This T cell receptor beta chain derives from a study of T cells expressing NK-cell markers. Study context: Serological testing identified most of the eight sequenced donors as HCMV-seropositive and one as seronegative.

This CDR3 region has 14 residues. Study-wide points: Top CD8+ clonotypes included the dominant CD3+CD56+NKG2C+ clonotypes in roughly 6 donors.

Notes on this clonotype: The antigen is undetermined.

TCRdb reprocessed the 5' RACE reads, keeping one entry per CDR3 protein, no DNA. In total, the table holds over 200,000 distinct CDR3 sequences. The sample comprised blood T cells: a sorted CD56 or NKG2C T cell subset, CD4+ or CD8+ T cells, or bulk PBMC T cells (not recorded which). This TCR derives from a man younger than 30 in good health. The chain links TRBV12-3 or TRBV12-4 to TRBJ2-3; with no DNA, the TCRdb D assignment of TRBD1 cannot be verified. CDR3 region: CASSHGTGLDTQYF.